This T cell receptor (beta chain) came from a study of blood T cell repertoires in COVID-19. This CDR3 comprises 15 residues. With V trimmed by 6 bases and J by 4 bases, 8 bases remained unmatched. In germline, CDR1 is LNHDA, CDR2 SQIVND (reference sequence). In the authors' methods: For nucleated cells, counts were estimated from reference gene primer amplification. Some clones are missing from TCRdb's copy, which holds only in-frame ones; the method was immunoSEQ multiplex PCR. That table supplies the V and J calls and clone size; D and trimming were determined from the DNA. The table lists around 17,000 clones, approximately 89% of them singletons.

The TCR comes from a man in his sixties with active COVID-19. Sequenced sample: peripheral blood. The chain employs TRBV19 and TRBJ1-5; 8 nucleotides align to TRBD1. CDR3 in amino acids: CASSPPGQVNQPQHF. The DNA for the CDR3 is TGTGCCAGTAGCCCTCCGGGACAGGTAAATCAGCCCCAGCATTTT.